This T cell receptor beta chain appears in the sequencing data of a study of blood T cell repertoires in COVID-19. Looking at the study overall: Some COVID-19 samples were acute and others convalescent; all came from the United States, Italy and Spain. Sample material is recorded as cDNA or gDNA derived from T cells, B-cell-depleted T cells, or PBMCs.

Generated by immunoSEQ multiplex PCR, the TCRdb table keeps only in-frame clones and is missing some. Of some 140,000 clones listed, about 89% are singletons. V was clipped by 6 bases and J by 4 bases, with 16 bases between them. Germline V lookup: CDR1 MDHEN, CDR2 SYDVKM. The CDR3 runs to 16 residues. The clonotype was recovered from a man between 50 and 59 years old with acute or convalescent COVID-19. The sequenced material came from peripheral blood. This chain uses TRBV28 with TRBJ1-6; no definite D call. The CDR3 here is CASRPTPRSYNSPLHF. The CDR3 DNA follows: TGTGCCAGCAGACCAACCCCTCGCAGTTATAATTCACCCCTCCACTTT.